The 18 T cell receptor beta chains below come from one sample, sequenced in a study of technical replicates of blood from a few donors. Here immunoSEQ multiplex PCR was the method, and the copy in TCRdb shows in-frame clones only, minus some. Of some 11,000 clones in the sample, approximately 94% were seen once. The sample taken for sequencing was PBMCs. These receptors came from a human donor in good health.

The chain joins TRBV18 to TRBJ2-2; D uncertain. V was cut by 3 bases and J by 1 base, with 15 bases left in between. In germline, CDR1 is KGHSH, CDR2 LQKENI. This CDR3 spans 17 amino acids. For the CDR3, the DNA is TGTGCCAGCTCACCGATAGTTGCGGAGTTGAACACCGGGGAGCTGTTTTTT. Its translation: CASSPIVAELNTGELFF.

The J gene is TRBJ2-5, the V gene TRBV27; 14 nucleotides match TRBD2. Trimming took 4 bases from V and 7 from J; bases not matched to a gene: 2. The CDR3 is 14 residues long. The germline gives CDR1 MNHEY, CDR2 SMNVEV (reference sequence). CDR3 loop: CASSSGLAGGTQYF. DNA of the CDR3: TGTGCCAGCAGTTCCGGACTAGCGGGGGGGACCCAGTACTTC.

The count of this clone is one. The J gene is TRBJ2-1, the V gene TRBV2, with 14 bases aligning to TRBD2. Germline CDR1 and CDR2: SNHLY and FYNNEI. The CDR3 covers 13 residues. V shed 10 bases, J shed 6 bases, and the junction held 2 bases outside the gene matches. CDR3: CATGTSGSNEQFF. In DNA form, the CDR3 reads TGTGCCACCGGGACTAGCGGGAGCAATGAGCAGTTCTTC. Supplemented by reference TRBV2 and TRBJ2-1, the full variable domain reads EPEVTQTPSHQVTQMGQEVILRCVPISNHLYFYWYRQILGQKVEFLVSFYNNEISEKSEIFDDQFSVERPDGSNFTLKIRSTKLEDSAMYFCATGTSGSNEQFFGPGTRLTVL.

CDR3 amino acids: CASSVVSSGRGVEQFF. CDR3 bases: TGTGCCAGCAGCGTAGTGTCTAGCGGGAGGGGGGTTGAGCAGTTCTTC. The chain couples TRBV9 to TRBJ2-1, with 12 positions matching TRBD2. The CDR3 consists of 16 residues. The V and J ends lost 0 bases and 9 bases, in that order; junction bases with no gene match: 7. Looked up from germline, CDR1 is SGDLS and CDR2 is YYNGEE.

The CDR3: CASSGTGTFTGYTF. Written as DNA, the CDR3 is TGTGCCAGTTCCGGGACAGGGACTTTCACTGGCTACACCTTC. The V call is TRBV6-5, the J call TRBJ1-2; 9 nucleotides align to TRBD1. Germline loops: CDR1 MNHEY, CDR2 SVGAGI. The length of the CDR3 is 14 residues. V trimming: 9 bases; J trimming: 7 bases; junction bases outside the gene matches: 12.

The V call is TRBV5-1, the J call TRBJ2-1; TRBD2 matches at 7 bases. Germline V gene lookup returns CDR1 SGHRS and CDR2 YFSETQ. Losses at the gene ends were 3 bases for V and 6 bases for J; bases not matched to a gene: 21. The CDR3 runs to 19 residues. The CDR3 loop is CASSSLRSGGRERGNEQFF. CDR3 coding DNA: TGCGCCAGCAGCTCCTTAAGGTCTGGCGGGAGAGAAAGGGGCAATGAGCAGTTCTTC.

The chain recombines TRBV2 with TRBJ2-5, with TRBD2 identical over 8 bases. V was pared by 3 bases and J by 4 bases, with 7 bases of the junction left unmatched. The CDR3 sequence is 15 residues long. Per the germline V gene, CDR1 is SNHLY and CDR2 is FYNNEI. Written as DNA, the CDR3 is TGTGCCAGCAGTGACAAGCGGGAGAGGGGAGAGACCCAGTACTTC. This sequence encodes CASSDKRERGETQYF.

The CDR3 loop is CASSESLQGAGTQYF. CDR3 nucleotide sequence: TGCGCCAGCAGTGAGTCGCTTCAAGGGGCAGGGACCCAGTACTTC. J is TRBJ2-5 and V is TRBV10-2; D is possibly TRBD1 (5 bases). CDR1 WSHSY and CDR2 SAAADI come from the germline V gene. The CDR3 length is 15 residues. Trimming took 0 bases from V and 7 from J, leaving 15 bases between them.

The V gene is TRBV27, the J gene TRBJ1-2; the D is unclear. The germline gives CDR1 MNHEY, CDR2 SMNVEV (reference sequence). This CDR3 region has 13 residues. V lost 2 bases and J 4 bases, leaving 8 bases between the germline ends. The CDR3 spells CASSLGPIYGYTF. The CDR3 coding sequence is TGTGCCAGCAGTTTAGGGCCGATCTATGGCTACACCTTC.

This sequence joins TRBV5-1 and TRBJ2-7; 8 bases fit TRBD2. CDR1 is SGHRS and CDR2 is YFSETQ in the germline V gene. This CDR3 comprises 15 residues. Losses at the gene ends were 3 bases for V and 2 bases for J; bases not matched to a gene: 7. The CDR3 spells CASSWTAGATYEQYF. CDR3 nucleotide sequence: TGCGCCAGCAGCTGGACAGCGGGGGCCACCTACGAGCAGTACTTC.

CDR3 sequence reads: CASSPTGIPSYGYTF. In DNA form, the CDR3 reads TGTGCCAGTAGTCCAACAGGGATTCCGAGCTATGGCTACACCTTC. The V call is TRBV19, the J call TRBJ1-2; tentative D call: TRBD1 (6 bases). V gave up 5 bases and J gave up 4 bases, with 17 bases separating them. The germline CDR1 and CDR2 sequences are LNHDA and SQIVND (reference sequence). This CDR3 has 15 residues.

The chain has TRBV27 and TRBJ1-5; the match to TRBD1 covers 12 bases. The germline CDR1 and CDR2 sequences are MNHEY and SMNVEV (reference sequence). The ends lost 1 base at V and 6 bases at J; junction bases unmatched: 4. This CDR3 spans 16 amino acids. The CDR3 sequence: CASSLFGTGGFQPQHF. CDR3 coding DNA: TGTGCCAGCAGTTTATTTGGGACAGGGGGCTTTCAGCCCCAGCATTTT.

CDR3 bases: TGTGCCAGCAGGAGGGGGATTCAGTACTTC. This encodes CASRRGIQYF. The rearrangement links TRBV28 to TRBJ2-4; possibly TRBD1 for D (6 bases). The V and J ends lost 6 bases and 10 bases respectively, with 7 bases between them. CDR3 length equals 10 residues. The germline V gene has CDR1 MDHEN and CDR2 SYDVKM.

The CDR3: CASSTGQGVRGSGRKHYFEQYF. For the CDR3, the DNA is TGTGCCAGCAGCACGGGACAGGGGGTAAGAGGTAGCGGGAGGAAACACTACTTCGAGCAGTACTTC. This rearrangement joins TRBV21-1 to TRBJ2-7; TRBD2 reflects the table's D call only, with no check against the DNA. TRBV21-1 is marked as a pseudogene. This CDR3 comprises 22 residues.

The chain uses TRBV30 and TRBJ2-5; 11 positions agree with TRBD1. CDR1 is GTSNPN, CDR2 SVGIG, per germline (reference sequence). After removal of 5 bases from V and 4 bases from J, the junction contained 9 bases not matched to a gene. The CDR3 has 15 amino acids. The CDR3 reads CAWAPPGQGGETQYF. The DNA of the CDR3 is TGTGCCTGGGCCCCCCCGGGACAGGGGGGAGAGACCCAGTACTTC.

The chain has TRBV7-2 and TRBJ2-3, with 10 bases fitting TRBD2. The CDR3 consists of 15 residues. The V gene's germline CDR1 is SGHTA and CDR2 FQGNSA. V lost 7 bases to trimming and J lost 4 bases; unmatched junction nucleotides: 8. The CDR3 sequence is CASTPASGRPDTQYF. Here the CDR3 DNA reads TGTGCCAGCACCCCCGCTAGCGGGAGACCAGATACGCAGTATTTT.

This chain joins TRBV4-2 and TRBJ2-1; TRBD2 agrees at 10 bases. J was trimmed by 7 bases and V by 1 base; bases with no gene match: 7. The CDR3 has 16 amino acids. Germline V lookup: CDR1 LGHNA, CDR2 YNFKEQ. CDR3 amino acids: CASSQVASGSWNEQFF. As DNA, the CDR3 is TGTGCCAGCAGCCAAGTCGCTAGCGGGAGCTGGAATGAGCAGTTCTTC.

This sequence joins TRBV28 and TRBJ1-2; D gene unclear. The CDR3 spans 13 residues. Trimming shortened V by 6 bases and J by 2 bases, and 10 bases separated the two germline ends. Germline V gives CDR1 MDHEN, CDR2 SYDVKM. This CDR3 reads CASRAGNNYGYTF. CDR3 coding DNA: TGTGCCAGCAGGGCAGGCAACAACTATGGCTACACCTTC.